This TCR beta chain is from a study of blood T cell repertoires in COVID-19. For the study at large: From T cells, B-cell-depleted T cells, or PBMCs came the material, which was cDNA or gDNA.

In the original processing: Counts of nucleated cells, estimated from reference gene primer amplification, were obtained. Profiling relied on immunoSEQ multiplex PCR, and the TCRdb table lists in-frame clones only, not all of them. V, J and clone size are taken as reported in that table, and D and trimming were inferred from the DNA itself. Of about 150,000 clones listed, 85% to 90% are singletons. The V segment lost 5 bases and the J segment 7 bases; nucleotides outside the gene matches: 14. This CDR3 region has 15 residues. Germline values: CDR1 MNHEY, CDR2 SVGAGI. J is TRBJ2-7 and V is TRBV6-5; 7 positions agree with TRBD2. Sample: peripheral blood. This TCR was sampled from a woman aged 55 to 70 with active COVID-19. The DNA of the CDR3 is TGTGCCAGCAGTACGGGAAGCTGGGAGGGCCTTGAGCAGTACTTC. As protein: CASSTGSWEGLEQYF.